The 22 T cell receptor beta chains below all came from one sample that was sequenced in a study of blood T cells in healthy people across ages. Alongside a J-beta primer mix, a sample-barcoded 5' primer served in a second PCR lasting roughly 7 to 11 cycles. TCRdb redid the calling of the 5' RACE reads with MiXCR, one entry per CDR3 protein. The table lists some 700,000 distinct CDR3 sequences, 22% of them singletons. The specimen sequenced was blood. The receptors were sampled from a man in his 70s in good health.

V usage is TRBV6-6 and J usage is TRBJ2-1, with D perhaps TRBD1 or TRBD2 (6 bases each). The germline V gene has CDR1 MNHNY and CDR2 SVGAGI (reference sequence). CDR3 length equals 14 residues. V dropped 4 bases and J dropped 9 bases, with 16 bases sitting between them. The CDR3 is CASSSVSGGGEQFF. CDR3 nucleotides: TGTGCCAGCAGTTCGGTTAGCGGAGGGGGTGAGCAGTTCTTC.

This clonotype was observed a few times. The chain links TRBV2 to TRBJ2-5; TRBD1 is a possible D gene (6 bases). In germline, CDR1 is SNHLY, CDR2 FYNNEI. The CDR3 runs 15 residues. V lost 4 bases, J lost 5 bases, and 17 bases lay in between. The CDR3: CASSGYLGQGETQYF. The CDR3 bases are TGTGCCAGCAGTGGATACCTCGGGCAGGGGGAGACCCAGTACTTC.

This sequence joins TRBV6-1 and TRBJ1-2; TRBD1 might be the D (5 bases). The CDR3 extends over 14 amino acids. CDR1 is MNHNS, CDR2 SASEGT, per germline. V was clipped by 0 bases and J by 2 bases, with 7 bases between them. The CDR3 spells CASSEAGRNYGYTF. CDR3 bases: TGTGCCAGCAGTGAAGCGGGGCGGAACTATGGCTACACCTTC.

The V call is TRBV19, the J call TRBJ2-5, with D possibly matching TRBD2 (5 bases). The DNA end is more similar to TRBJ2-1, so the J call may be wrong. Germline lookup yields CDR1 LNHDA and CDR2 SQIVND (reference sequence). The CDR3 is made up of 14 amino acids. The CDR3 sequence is CASSRAGGRNEQFF. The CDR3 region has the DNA TGTGCCAGTAGTCGAGCCGGAGGTCGGAATGAGCAGTTCTTC.

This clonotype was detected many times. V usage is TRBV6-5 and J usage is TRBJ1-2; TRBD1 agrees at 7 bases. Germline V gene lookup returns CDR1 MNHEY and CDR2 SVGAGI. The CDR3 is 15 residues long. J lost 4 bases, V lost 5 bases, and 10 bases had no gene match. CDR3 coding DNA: TGTGCCAGCAGTAAACGACAGGGAAAGGGCTATGGCTACACCTTC. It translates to CASSKRQGKGYGYTF.

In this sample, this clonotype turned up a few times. CDR3 DNA sequence: TGCGCCAGCAGAGGAGGGGCGGAGACCCAGTACTTC. It encodes CASRGGAETQYF. V and J are TRBV5-1 and TRBJ2-5, with D tentatively TRBD2 (6 bases). This CDR3 has 12 amino acids. Germline lookup yields CDR1 SGHRS and CDR2 YFSETQ. The germline V and J ends were trimmed by 5 bases and 5 bases, with 10 bases remaining between them.

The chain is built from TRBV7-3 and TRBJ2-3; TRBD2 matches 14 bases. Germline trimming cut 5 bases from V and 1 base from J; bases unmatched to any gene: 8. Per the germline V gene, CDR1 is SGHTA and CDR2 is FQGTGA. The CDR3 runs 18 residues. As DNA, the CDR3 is TGTGCCAGCAGCCCAGGGACTAGCGGGAGAAGTGGCACAGATACGCAGTATTTT. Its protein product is CASSPGTSGRSGTDTQYF.

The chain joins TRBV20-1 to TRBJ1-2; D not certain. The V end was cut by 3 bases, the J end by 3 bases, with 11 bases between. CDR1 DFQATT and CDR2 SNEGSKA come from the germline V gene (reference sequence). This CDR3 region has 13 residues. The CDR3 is CSARVPGHYGYTF. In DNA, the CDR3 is TGCAGTGCTAGGGTCCCTGGGCACTATGGCTACACCTTC.

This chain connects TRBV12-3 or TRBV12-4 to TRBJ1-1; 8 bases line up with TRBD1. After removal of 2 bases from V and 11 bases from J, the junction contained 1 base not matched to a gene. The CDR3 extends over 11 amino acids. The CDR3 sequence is CASSLNRGAFF. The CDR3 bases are TGTGCCAGCAGTTTAAACAGGGGGGCTTTCTTT.

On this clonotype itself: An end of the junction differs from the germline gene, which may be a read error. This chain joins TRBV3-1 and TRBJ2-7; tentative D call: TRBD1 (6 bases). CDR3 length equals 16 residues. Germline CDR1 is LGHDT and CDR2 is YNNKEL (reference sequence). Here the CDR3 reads CAGSHRRQVQLYEQYF. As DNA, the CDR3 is TGTGCCGGCAGCCACCGTAGACAGGTCCAGCTCTACGAGCAGTACTTC.

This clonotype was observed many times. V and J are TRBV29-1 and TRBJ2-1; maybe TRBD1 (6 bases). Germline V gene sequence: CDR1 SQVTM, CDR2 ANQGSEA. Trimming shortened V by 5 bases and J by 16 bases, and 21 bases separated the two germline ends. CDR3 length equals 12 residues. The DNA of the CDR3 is TGCAGCGTTTCCGGGGCCCCTAAGGGGGATTTCTTC. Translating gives CSVSGAPKGDFF.

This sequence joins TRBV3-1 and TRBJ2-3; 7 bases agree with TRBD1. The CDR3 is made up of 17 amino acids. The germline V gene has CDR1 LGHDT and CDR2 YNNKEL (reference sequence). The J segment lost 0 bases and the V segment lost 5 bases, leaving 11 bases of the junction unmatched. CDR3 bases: TGTGCCAGCAGCTACTATCGAGGGGGCGGGAGCACAGATACGCAGTATTTT. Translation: CASSYYRGGGSTDTQYF.

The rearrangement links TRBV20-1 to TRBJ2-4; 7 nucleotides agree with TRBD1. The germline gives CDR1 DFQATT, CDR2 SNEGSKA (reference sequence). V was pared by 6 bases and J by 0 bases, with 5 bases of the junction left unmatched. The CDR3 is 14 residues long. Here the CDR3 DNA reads TGCAGTGCCCGGTCAGGGGGAGCCAAAAACATTCAGTACTTC. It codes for CSARSGGAKNIQYF.

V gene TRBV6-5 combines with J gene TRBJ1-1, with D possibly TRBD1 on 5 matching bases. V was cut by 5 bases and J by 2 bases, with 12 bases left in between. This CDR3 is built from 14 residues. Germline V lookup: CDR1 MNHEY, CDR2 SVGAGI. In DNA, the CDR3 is TGTGCCAGCAGTACCGACAGACCCAACACTGAAGCTTTCTTT. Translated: CASSTDRPNTEAFF.

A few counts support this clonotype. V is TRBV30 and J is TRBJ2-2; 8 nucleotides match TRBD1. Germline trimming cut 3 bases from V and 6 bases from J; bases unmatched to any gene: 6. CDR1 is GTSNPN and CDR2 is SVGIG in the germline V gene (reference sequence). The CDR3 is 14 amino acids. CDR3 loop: CAWSRTGISGELFF. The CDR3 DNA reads TGTGCCTGGAGCAGGACAGGGATATCCGGGGAGCTGTTTTTT.

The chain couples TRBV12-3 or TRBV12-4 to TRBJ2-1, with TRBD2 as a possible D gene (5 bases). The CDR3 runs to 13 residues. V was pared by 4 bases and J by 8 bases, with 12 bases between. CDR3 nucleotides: TGTGCCAGCAGTTCCCCCCTGAGGGATGAGCAGTTCTTC. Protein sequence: CASSSPLRDEQFF.

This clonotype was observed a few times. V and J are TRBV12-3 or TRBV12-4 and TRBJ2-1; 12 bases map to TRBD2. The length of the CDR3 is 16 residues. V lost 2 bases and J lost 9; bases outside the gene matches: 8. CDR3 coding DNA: TGTGCCAGCAGTTTACGATCTAGCGGGGGGGTAGGTGAGCAGTTCTTC. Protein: CASSLRSSGGVGEQFF.

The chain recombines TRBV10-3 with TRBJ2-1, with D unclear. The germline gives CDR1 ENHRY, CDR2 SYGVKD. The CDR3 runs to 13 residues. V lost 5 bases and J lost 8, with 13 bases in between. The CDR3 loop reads CAISLQRQDEQFF. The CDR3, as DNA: TGTGCCATCAGTTTGCAGAGGCAAGATGAGCAGTTCTTC.

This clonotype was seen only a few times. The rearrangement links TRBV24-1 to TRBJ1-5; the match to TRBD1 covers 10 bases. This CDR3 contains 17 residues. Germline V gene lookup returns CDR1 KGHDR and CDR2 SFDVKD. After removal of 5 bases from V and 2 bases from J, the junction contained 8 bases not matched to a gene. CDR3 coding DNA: TGTGCCACCAGTGGTTCAACTGGGACAGGGGGCAATCAGCCCCAGCATTTT. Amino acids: CATSGSTGTGGNQPQHF.

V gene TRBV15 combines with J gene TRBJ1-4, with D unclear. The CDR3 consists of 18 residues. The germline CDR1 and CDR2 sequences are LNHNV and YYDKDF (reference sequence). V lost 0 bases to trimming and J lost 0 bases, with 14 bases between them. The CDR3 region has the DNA TGTGCCACCAGCAGAGAGTTTTACTTTTCGACAACTAATGAAAAACTGTTTTTT. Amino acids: CATSREFYFSTTNEKLFF.

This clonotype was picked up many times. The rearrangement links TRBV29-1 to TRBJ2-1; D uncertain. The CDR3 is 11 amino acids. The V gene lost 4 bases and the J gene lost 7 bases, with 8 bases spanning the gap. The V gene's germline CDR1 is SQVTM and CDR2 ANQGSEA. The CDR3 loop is CSVGIQNEQFF. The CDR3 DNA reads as TGCAGCGTTGGGATACAAAATGAGCAGTTCTTC.

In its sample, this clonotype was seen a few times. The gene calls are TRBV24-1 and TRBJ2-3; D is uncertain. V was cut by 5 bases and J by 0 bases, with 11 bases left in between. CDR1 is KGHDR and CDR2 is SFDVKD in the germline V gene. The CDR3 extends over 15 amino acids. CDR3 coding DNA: TGTGCCACCAGTGGTACCTTAGGGAGCACAGATACGCAGTATTTT. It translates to CATSGTLGSTDTQYF.